Shown below are 23 T cell receptor beta chains from a single sample sequenced in a study of blood T cell repertoires in COVID-19. Profiled with immunoSEQ multiplex PCR; TCRdb holds only in-frame clones, not every one. The sample has around 190,000 clones; about 88% are singletons. The sequenced material came from peripheral blood. These receptors all come from a man between 18 and 35 years old who had recovered from COVID-19.

The chain links TRBV7-9 to TRBJ1-1; 8 bases agree with TRBD1. The germline CDR1 and CDR2 sequences are SEHNR and FQNEAQ (reference sequence). V lost 2 bases and J lost 4; bases outside the gene matches: 9. The CDR3 is 16 residues long. This chain's CDR3 is CASSLLTGAGGTEAFF. CDR3 sequence (DNA): TGTGCCAGCAGCTTACTGACAGGGGCGGGTGGCACTGAAGCTTTCTTT.

The rearrangement joins TRBV29-1 to TRBJ1-6; D gene unclear. The germline V gene has CDR1 SQVTM and CDR2 ANQGSEA. The CDR3 runs 14 residues. The V and J ends lost 7 bases and 5 bases respectively, with 15 bases between them. The CDR3 region is CSDQNHRDNSPLHF. Here the CDR3 DNA reads TGCAGCGACCAGAATCACAGAGATAATTCACCCCTCCACTTT. The full variable domain, rest sourced from reference TRBV29-1 and TRBJ1-6, is SAVISQKPSRDICQRGTSLTIQCQVDSQVTMMFWYRQQPGQSLTLIATANQGSEATYESGFVIDKFPISRPNLTFSTLTVSNMSPEDSSIYLCSDQNHRDNSPLHFGNGTRLTVT.

The V gene is TRBV24-1, the J gene TRBJ2-5, with TRBD1 as a possible D gene (5 bases). Germline V lookup: CDR1 KGHDR, CDR2 SFDVKD. Trimming took 5 bases from V and 7 from J, leaving 16 bases between them. This CDR3 is built from 14 residues. The CDR3: CATSGAGLGATQYF. The CDR3 DNA is TGTGCCACCAGTGGGGCAGGGTTGGGTGCGACCCAGTACTTC.

The rearrangement uses TRBV6-5 and TRBJ2-3; 7 positions match TRBD2. The trim removed 0 bases at V and 5 bases at J, leaving 8 bases unmatched. In germline, CDR1 is MNHEY, CDR2 SVGAGI. The CDR3 sequence is 16 residues long. This CDR3 is CASSYSEGGPGDTQYF. Written as DNA, the CDR3 is TGTGCCAGCAGTTACTCAGAGGGAGGGCCTGGAGATACGCAGTATTTT.

The CDR3 bases are TGTGCCAGTAGTCAGGGAGATACGCAGTATTTT. Its translation: CASSQGDTQYF. The rearrangement joins TRBV19 to TRBJ2-3, with D maybe TRBD1 (5 bases). CDR1 is LNHDA and CDR2 is SQIVND in the germline V gene (reference sequence). V was pared by 5 bases and J by 5 bases, with 5 bases between. CDR3 length equals 11 residues.

CDR3 protein: CASSILSGSPDTQYF. CDR3 in DNA: TGTGCCAGTAGTATACTGAGCGGGAGCCCAGATACGCAGTATTTT. This chain uses TRBV19 with TRBJ2-3; TRBD2 aligns across 8 bases. The CDR3 extends over 15 amino acids. After removal of 2 bases from V and 4 bases from J, the junction contained 5 bases not matched to a gene. CDR1 is LNHDA, CDR2 SQIVND, per germline (reference sequence).

The chain uses TRBV27 and TRBJ2-7; 11 bases align to TRBD1. The CDR3 loop spans 14 amino acids. Looked up from germline, CDR1 is MNHEY and CDR2 is SMNVEV (reference sequence). The trim removed 7 bases at V and 5 bases at J, leaving 7 bases unmatched. Here the CDR3 reads CASTRTGGPHEQYF. Here the CDR3 DNA reads TGTGCCAGCACGCGGACAGGGGGCCCGCACGAGCAGTACTTC.

This sequence joins TRBV4-3 and TRBJ2-5; 8 bases match TRBD2. The CDR3 spans 15 residues. Unmatched junction bases numbered 8, after V lost 4 bases and J lost 4 bases. Germline V gives CDR1 LGHNA, CDR2 YSLEER. The CDR3 loop reads CASSPLGLAGETQYF. CDR3 in DNA: TGCGCCAGCAGCCCCCTGGGGCTAGCGGGAGAGACCCAGTACTTC.

The genes are TRBV6-2 or TRBV6-3 and TRBJ2-7; a possible D gene is TRBD1 (6 bases). Trimming shortened V by 5 bases and J by 3 bases, and 11 bases separated the two germline ends. Germline V gene sequence: CDR1 MNHEY, CDR2 SVGEGT. The CDR3 loop spans 13 amino acids. CDR3 DNA sequence: TGTGCCAGCAGTCAGGGGTTAATCTACGAGCAGTACTTC. Its protein is CASSQGLIYEQYF.

The chain employs TRBV28 and TRBJ2-5; D is perhaps TRBD2 (6 bases). Trimming pared 3 bases from V and 2 bases from J, leaving 13 bases between. The length of the CDR3 is 15 residues. Germline CDR1 MDHEN, CDR2 SYDVKM. In DNA, the CDR3 is TGTGCCAGCAGTTTGGAATCCGGGGGACAAGAGACCCAGTACTTC. Translated: CASSLESGGQETQYF.

The chain has TRBV6-5 and TRBJ2-7; 7 nucleotides line up with TRBD1. The CDR3 extends over 14 amino acids. The V gene end was trimmed by 0 bases and the J gene end by 4 bases; junction bases not matched to a gene: 3. CDR1 is MNHEY, CDR2 SVGAGI, per germline. The CDR3 region has the DNA TGTGCCAGCAGTTACTCAGGGGGCAAGTACGAGCAGTACTTC. It encodes CASSYSGGKYEQYF.

The chain employs TRBV28 and TRBJ1-2; 7 bases agree with TRBD1. CDR3 length equals 15 residues. J gave up 8 bases and V 5 bases, and 14 bases lay outside the gene matches. In germline, CDR1 is MDHEN, CDR2 SYDVKM. CDR3 region: CASSPTGDLLRGYTF. The CDR3 DNA sequence: TGTGCCAGCAGTCCTACAGGGGACCTCCTGCGGGGCTACACCTTC.

V and J are TRBV7-9 and TRBJ2-5; 7 bases align to TRBD1. J lost 5 bases, V lost 1 base, and 7 bases had no gene match. The CDR3 has 15 residues. Germline V gives CDR1 SEHNR, CDR2 FQNEAQ (reference sequence). The CDR3 loop is CASSLEGQLGETQYF. CDR3 DNA: TGTGCCAGCAGCTTAGAGGGACAGTTAGGGGAGACCCAGTACTTC.

V is TRBV5-8 and J is TRBJ1-5; D gene uncertain. The germline gives CDR1 SGHTS, CDR2 YDEGEE. The CDR3 extends over 15 amino acids. The germline V and J ends were trimmed by 0 bases and 0 bases, with 7 bases remaining between them. CDR3 protein: CASSLGGYSNQPQHF. CDR3 DNA: TGTGCCAGCAGCTTGGGAGGTTATAGCAATCAGCCCCAGCATTTT.

CDR3 DNA sequence: TGTGCCAGCAGTCGGTCCCAGGGTTTCAGCTCCTATAATTCACCCCTCCACTTT. Translated, it gives CASSRSQGFSSYNSPLHF. The chain employs TRBV6-6 and TRBJ1-6, with D possibly TRBD1 on 5 matching bases. From germline, CDR1 is MNHNY and CDR2 SVGAGI (reference sequence). Trimming took 5 bases from V and 0 from J, leaving 17 bases between them. This CDR3 has 18 amino acids.

This clone was detected a few times. The rearrangement uses TRBV3-1 (or the pseudogene TRBV3-2) and TRBJ1-5; tentative D call: TRBD1 (5 bases). The V end was cut by 0 bases, the J end by 3 bases, with 18 bases between. The CDR3 is 18 amino acids. From germline, CDR1 is LGHDT and CDR2 YNNKEL (reference sequence). This CDR3 reads CASSQEGLKGNTNQPQHF. The CDR3 DNA follows: TGTGCCAGCAGCCAAGAGGGACTCAAGGGGAATACCAATCAGCCCCAGCATTTT.

This chain joins TRBV6-5 and TRBJ2-7, with TRBD1 identical over 7 bases. The germline gives CDR1 MNHEY, CDR2 SVGAGI. The V gene end was trimmed by 6 bases and the J gene end by 6 bases; junction bases not matched to a gene: 11. The CDR3 has 14 amino acids. In nucleotides, the CDR3 is TGTGCCAGCAGCCCATCGAGGGGGCTCAGCGAGCAGTACTTC. Its translation is CASSPSRGLSEQYF.

This chain links TRBV5-1 with TRBJ2-3; the match to TRBD2 covers 12 bases. Germline loops: CDR1 SGHRS, CDR2 YFSETQ. V dropped 1 base and J dropped 4; count of bases not matched to a gene: 4. This CDR3 is built from 16 residues. CDR3 sequence (DNA): TGCGCCAGCAGCTTGATTCTAGCGGGAGGGGCAGATACGCAGTATTTT. Translation gives CASSLILAGGADTQYF.

This clone was counted a single time. V and J are TRBV7-6 and TRBJ2-1; 15 positions match TRBD2. CDR3 length equals 15 residues. Trimming cost V 1 base and J 12 bases; bases outside gene matches: 4. In germline, CDR1 is SGHVS, CDR2 FNYEAQ. CDR3 sequence (DNA): TGTGCCAGCAGCTTAGGGACTAGCGGGAGGGCGGGGCAGTTCTTC. Translation gives CASSLGTSGRAGQFF.

This chain uses TRBV6-4 with TRBJ2-2; TRBD1 might be the D (6 bases). Germline V lookup: CDR1 MRHNA, CDR2 SNTAGT. CDR3 length: 14 residues. With 5 bases removed from V and 3 bases from J, the gap between germline ends came to 10 bases. The CDR3 protein is CASSLGQHTGELFF. The CDR3 region has the DNA TGTGCCAGCAGTTTGGGACAACACACCGGGGAGCTGTTTTTT.

V and J are TRBV7-9 and TRBJ2-2; TRBD2 agrees at 10 bases. The CDR3 length is 19 residues. Germline CDR1 SEHNR, CDR2 FQNEAQ (reference sequence). The ends lost 0 bases at V and 5 bases at J; junction bases unmatched: 12. For the CDR3, the DNA is TGTGCCAGCAGCTTAGCGAGGACTAGCGGTCCCGAGGGGACCGGGGAGCTGTTTTTT. This encodes CASSLARTSGPEGTGELFF.

The V and J genes are TRBV28 and TRBJ2-7; TRBD2 matches 8 bases. V trimming: 3 bases; J trimming: 4 bases; junction bases outside the gene matches: 8. Germline V gives CDR1 MDHEN, CDR2 SYDVKM. This CDR3 comprises 15 residues. The DNA of the CDR3 is TGTGCCAGCAGTTTTAGTATTAGCGGGACATACGAGCAGTACTTC. It is translated as CASSFSISGTYEQYF.

The rearrangement uses TRBV5-4 and TRBJ2-3; no clear D gene. Trimming stripped 4 bases from V and 5 bases from J, with 14 bases between. The CDR3 sequence is 14 residues long. Germline V gene lookup returns CDR1 SGHNT and CDR2 YYREEE (reference sequence). CDR3 sequence: CASSPASGRDTQYF. Written as DNA, the CDR3 is TGTGCCAGCAGCCCGGCATCGGGTCGAGATACGCAGTATTTT. The complete variable domain, with remaining parts taken from reference TRBV5-4 and TRBJ2-3, reads ETGVTQSPTHLIKTRGQQVTLRCSSQSGHNTVSWYQQALGQGPQFIFQYYREEENGRGNFPPRFSGLQFPNYSSELNVNALELDDSALYLCASSPASGRDTQYFGPGTRLTVL.